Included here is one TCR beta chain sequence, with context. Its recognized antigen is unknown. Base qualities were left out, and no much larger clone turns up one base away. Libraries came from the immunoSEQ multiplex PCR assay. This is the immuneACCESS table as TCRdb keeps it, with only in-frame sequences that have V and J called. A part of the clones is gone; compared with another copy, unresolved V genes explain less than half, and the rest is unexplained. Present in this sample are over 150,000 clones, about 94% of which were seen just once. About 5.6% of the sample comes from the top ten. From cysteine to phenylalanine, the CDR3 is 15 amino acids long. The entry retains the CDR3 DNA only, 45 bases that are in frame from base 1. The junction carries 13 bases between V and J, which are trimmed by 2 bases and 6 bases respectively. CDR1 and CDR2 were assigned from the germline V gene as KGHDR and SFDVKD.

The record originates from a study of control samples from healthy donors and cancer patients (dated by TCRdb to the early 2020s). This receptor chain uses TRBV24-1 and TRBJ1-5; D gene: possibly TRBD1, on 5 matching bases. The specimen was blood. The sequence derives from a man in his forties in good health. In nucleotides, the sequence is TGTGCCACCAGTGATTCTTCCGGGGCTTTTCAGCCCCAGCATTTT. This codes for CATSDSSGAFQPQHF.